Listed here is a single T cell receptor beta chain. The RNA input was roughly 0.45 to 1 ug, and it was reverse transcribed with random hexamers. TCRdb redid the calling of the immunoSEQ multiplex PCR reads with MiXCR, one entry per CDR3 protein. Of around 180,000 distinct CDR3 sequences listed, 85% to 95% were seen once; the top ten hold roughly 0.12%. This record belongs to a study of CD8 T cells in Susac syndrome. Across the study: The sequenced Susac syndrome patients included five or six who had clinically active disease and fewer than ten who were in remission. Blood was drawn from patients with Susac syndrome. At that point, they were therapy-naive, on corticosteroids, or on intravenous immunoglobulin alone.

Per the germline V gene, CDR1 is LNHDA and CDR2 is SQIVND (reference sequence). The CDR3 has 16 residues. V shed 3 bases and J shed 4 bases, with 18 bases lying between them. The authors sequenced TCR beta from blood CD8+ and CD4+ T cells. Patients with Susac syndrome met the recently defined diagnostic criteria for definite or probable disease. The clonotype comes from a human donor with Susac syndrome. V gene TRBV19 combines with J gene TRBJ2-5, with D possibly matching TRBD2 (7 bases). Input material: CD4+ T cells from PBMCs. This CDR3 reads CASSMRRGPLGETQYF. The CDR3 DNA sequence: TGTGCCAGTAGTATGAGGCGGGGGCCATTGGGAGAGACCCAGTACTTC.